By its share, the clone carrying this TCR beta chain is large. What it binds is not known. Time point of the sample: sample taken at primary tumor resection. The donors were fewer than 80 patients with non-small cell lung cancer that was early-stage and untreated. Unsorted samples of tumor, nontumor lung or frozen PBMC had their whole RNA sequenced. TCR cDNA molecules each carried a unique molecular identifier. MiXCR, run by TCRdb on the 5' RACE reads, gives a single entry per CDR3 protein. The sample holds about 3,300 distinct CDR3 sequences, 10% to 15% seen once. The sample comes from a study of spatial heterogeneity in lung cancer. Study background: Every unique TCR and UMI combination, on average, appeared more than ten times in raw reads. General study results and limits: Within tumors, counts of expanded alpha and beta TCRs tracked tumor mutation counts.

The CDR3 has 15 amino acids. Germline V CDR1 and CDR2: SGHTA, FQGNSA. Unmatched junction bases numbered 7, after V lost 5 bases and J lost 3 bases. The chain links TRBV7-2 to TRBJ2-5, with 9 nucleotides matching TRBD1. The origin of this receptor is a male donor with early-stage non-small cell lung cancer. The material sequenced was lung tumor tissue, taken at surgery. The CDR3 DNA follows: TGTGCCAGCAGCCCTGTCGGGACAGGGAAAGAGACCCAGTACTTC. Its protein product is CASSPVGTGKETQYF.